The clone carrying this T cell receptor (beta chain) was counted once. Its antigen is not known. The data belong to a study of T cell responses to AZD1222 COVID-19 vaccine. Study background: Pooling covered second doses at about 4 or about 12 weeks.

Broader study findings: Reportedly, close to half of spike-specific TCRs are directed against unmutated variant regions. Rises in breadth and depth of Spike-specific TCRs came after two AZD1222 doses. Across the whole spike, CD4 TCRs peaked at regions 160-218 and 743-854.

The CDR3 length is 15 residues. Germline-derived CDR1 and CDR2 are MNHGY and SVAAGI. The V segment lost 7 bases and the J segment 2 bases; nucleotides outside the gene matches: 9. Generated by immunoSEQ multiplex PCR, the TCRdb table keeps only in-frame clones and is missing some. The data contain about 130,000 clones, about 87% of them singletons. The chain joins TRBV6-9 to TRBJ2-7; TRBD1 aligns across 9 bases. Sequences were derived from peripheral blood, sampled on day 0 of AZD1222 vaccination. The source is an adult in good health. The CDR3 protein is CASNGWDRVTYEQYF. The CDR3, as DNA: TGTGCCAGCAACGGGTGGGACAGGGTAACCTACGAGCAGTACTTC.